This T cell receptor beta chain was obtained from a study of CD8 T cells in Susac syndrome. The CDR3 contains 13 residues. V was clipped by 3 bases and J by 2 bases, with 8 bases between them. In germline, CDR1 is SGHNT, CDR2 YYREEE (reference sequence). General study findings and limits: Susac CD8+ cells expanded clonally the most in TEMRA cells and in active patients.

Recently defined diagnostic criteria for definite or probable disease were fulfilled by Susac syndrome patients. Negative isolation yielded the CD8+ and CD4+ T cells, while FACS enriched the TEMRA cells. RNA totalling roughly 0.45 to 1 ug underwent reverse transcription with random hexamers. Amplification of TCR beta CDR3 across 54 Vbeta and 13 Jbeta was performed with immunoSEQ multiplex PCR. Each CDR3 protein is one row after TCRdb ran MiXCR on the immunoSEQ multiplex PCR reads. The table shows some 100,000 distinct CDR3 sequences, with approximately 95% occurring only once. About this clonotype itself: The antigen is not known.

Sequencing was done on a sample of CD8+ T cells from PBMCs. This sequence originates from a human donor with Susac syndrome. V and J are TRBV5-4 and TRBJ1-2; D remains ambiguous. The CDR3 protein is CASSWTVNYGYTF. The CDR3, as DNA: TGTGCCAGCAGCTGGACCGTGAACTATGGCTACACCTTC.